The clone carrying this TCR beta chain was found once. Its antigen is still unknown. Method: immunoSEQ multiplex PCR; TCRdb's copy keeps in-frame clones and lacks some. Here the sample spans roughly 810,000 clones, around 96% being singletons. The CDR3 sequence is 18 residues long. Germline assignment: CDR1 SGHTA and CDR2 FQGNSA. V dropped 5 bases and J dropped 0 bases, with 20 bases sitting between them. This sample is drawn from a study of shared clonotypes between healthy human individuals. Background on the study: The study used three CD4 naive, three CD4 memory, two CD8 naive and one CD8 memory plate per donor.

Study observations and caveats: All-four-donor shared clonotypes had higher generation probabilities than non-shared clonotypes did. The naive CD4 repertoires of a few donors were compared, and approximately 4.7% of clonotypes were shared. There were few donors, and this limited the genetic and exposure-history diversity represented.

CD8 cells classed as naive were CD45RO-negative and positively selected for CCR7, excluding terminally differentiated effector memory CD45RA+ cells. Sequencing was done on a sample of naive CD8+ T cells sorted from blood. The genes are TRBV7-2 and TRBJ2-1; D not resolved. The receptor was isolated from a man aged 25 to 40 in good health. The CDR3 DNA follows: TGTGCCAGCAGCGCATCCCTGACATCCACTTTCTCCTACAATGAGCAGTTCTTC. Protein sequence: CASSASLTSTFSYNEQFF.